This T cell receptor (beta chain) derives from a study of molecular identifiers for immune sequencing clone quantification. Study conclusions and caveats: Among effectors, clones above 20 RNA copies held over 99% of molecules; among naive cells, under 1%.

TCRdb ran MiXCR on the PCR reads and lists one entry per CDR3 protein. This sample has about 640,000 distinct CDR3 sequences, with about 20% found just once. Note on this clonotype: Its specificity is unknown. With a much larger clone just one base away, this may be a read error.

The sequence came from a human donor in good health. Some libraries in this study had Jurkat cell RNA spiked in. The sequenced material came from naive CD8+ T cells from blood, with Jurkat cell RNA spiked in. Described subset: FACS-sorted CD8+CD4-CCR7+CD45RA+ naive T cells.

The CDR3 loop is CASSYSGVAFF. In DNA, the CDR3 is TGTGCCAGCAGTTACTCGGGGGTTGCTTTCTTT. The chain couples TRBV6-5 to TRBJ1-1; D may be TRBD1 (5 bases). Deletions cut 0 bases from V and 11 bases from J, with 7 bases between. This CDR3 contains 11 residues. Germline assignment: CDR1 MNHEY and CDR2 SVGAGI.